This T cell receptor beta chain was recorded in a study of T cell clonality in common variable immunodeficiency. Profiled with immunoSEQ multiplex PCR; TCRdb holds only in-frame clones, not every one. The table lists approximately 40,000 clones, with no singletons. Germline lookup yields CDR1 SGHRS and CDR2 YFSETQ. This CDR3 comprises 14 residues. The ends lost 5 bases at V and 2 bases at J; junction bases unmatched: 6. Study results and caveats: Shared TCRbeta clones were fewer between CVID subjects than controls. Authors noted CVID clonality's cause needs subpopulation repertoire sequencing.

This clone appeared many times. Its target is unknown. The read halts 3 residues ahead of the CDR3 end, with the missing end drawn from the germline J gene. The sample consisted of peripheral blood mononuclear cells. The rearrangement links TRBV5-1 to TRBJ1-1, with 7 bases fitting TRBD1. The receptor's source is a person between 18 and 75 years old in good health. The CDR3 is CASSPHRGNTEAFF. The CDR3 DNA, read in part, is TGCGCCAGCAGTCCGCACAGGGGTAACACTGAA.